This TCR beta chain was identified during a study of T cell responses to AZD1222 COVID-19 vaccine. The table came from immunoSEQ multiplex PCR; TCRdb's copy has only in-frame clones and leaves some out. The sample carries fewer than 130,000 clones, 80% to 95% recorded once. Pooled samples include second doses given at about 4 or 12 weeks. As for this clone: Its cognate antigen is unknown.

Study-wide findings and caveats: In the spike-specific TCR repertoire, nearly half reportedly target unmutated variant regions. Researchers report vaccine-associated CD4 TCRs spanning spike, with dominance at 160-218 and 743-854. The donor cohort was predominantly white British with a female majority, and clonal diversity may have been underestimated.

The material was peripheral blood, obtained 28 days after the second AZD1222 dose. This TCR came from an adult who received the AZD1222 COVID-19 vaccine.

This CDR3 reads CASSPPSGGVDEQFF. The CDR3 region has the DNA TGTGCCAGCTCACCTCCTAGCGGGGGGGTGGATGAGCAGTTCTTC. The J gene is TRBJ2-1, the V gene TRBV18, with 12 positions matching TRBD2. The CDR3 is 15 amino acids. CDR1 and CDR2 from the germline V gene are KGHSH and LQKENI. V dropped 3 bases and J dropped 8; count of bases not matched to a gene: 5.